This TCR beta chain was documented in a study of cytomegalovirus exposure and HLA in healthy donors. Study-level results: Presence/absence comparisons presumed near-even sequencing depth among donors. It emerged from a later analysis that several of the most significant clusters appeared to be linked to common viral pathogens. It was 150 to 200 TCR beta chains that were listed as cytomegalovirus-associated. TCR association rates varied by HLA locus in a later analysis, with DRB1 highest and HLA-C lowest.

This CDR3 is 19 amino acids long. V lost 4 bases and J lost 6, with 31 bases in between. The germline V gene has CDR1 SQVTM and CDR2 ANQGSEA. Worth noting for this clone: Its matching antigen is unknown.

A multiplex PCR was run with 60 Vbeta primers and 13 Jbeta primers. The assay was immunoSEQ multiplex PCR, and TCRdb's table has in-frame clones only and misses some. The profile shows 95,000 to 130,000 clones, around 62% of them singletons. The source material was PBMCs. This receptor was identified in a woman aged 35 to 49 in good health and CMV-seropositive. This chain joins TRBV29-1 and TRBJ2-1, with D perhaps TRBD1 (6 bases). As DNA, the CDR3 is TGCAGCGTTGTAGGTGGAACAGGGAAGGGCCAGGGGCTTAGCAATGAGCAGTTCTTC. This codes for CSVVGGTGKGQGLSNEQFF.